This T cell receptor (beta chain) derives from a study of Ad26.COV2.S vaccination and SARS-CoV-2 variants. Study results and caveats: Spike-specific responses of CD8+ and CD4+ T cells were reported to display substantial breadth after vaccination. Recipients of vaccine and of placebo showed similar breadth of their non-spike TCR repertoires. Individuals receiving vaccine had higher spike-specific TCR breadth than placebo recipients did.

The assay was immunoSEQ multiplex PCR, and TCRdb's table has in-frame clones only and misses some. The sample includes roughly 40,000 clones, approximately 80% of them seen just once. Comment on this clone: The antigen is not known.

CDR1 and CDR2 from the germline V gene are MNHEY and SVGAGI. With 6 bases removed from V and 3 bases from J, the gap between germline ends came to 11 bases. This CDR3 is built from 14 residues. Material: peripheral blood, obtained after recovery from COVID-19. The chain has TRBV6-5 and TRBJ2-2, with D unresolved. This receptor was identified in a human donor who had recovered from COVID-19. The CDR3 protein is CASRIQVDTGELFF. The CDR3 DNA follows: TGTGCCAGCAGGATTCAGGTCGACACCGGGGAGCTGTTTTTT.